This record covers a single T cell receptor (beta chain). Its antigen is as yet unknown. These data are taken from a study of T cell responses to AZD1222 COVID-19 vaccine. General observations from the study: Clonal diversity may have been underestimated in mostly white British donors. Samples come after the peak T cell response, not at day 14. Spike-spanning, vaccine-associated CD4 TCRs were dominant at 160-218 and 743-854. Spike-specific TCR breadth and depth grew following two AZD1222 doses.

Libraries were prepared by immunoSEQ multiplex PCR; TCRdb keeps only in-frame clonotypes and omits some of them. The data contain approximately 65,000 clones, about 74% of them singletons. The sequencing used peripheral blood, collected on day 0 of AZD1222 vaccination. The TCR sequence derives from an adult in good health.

The CDR3 region is CTSSDRGLETQYF. The CDR3 nucleotides read TGCACTTCTTCTGACCGCGGCTTGGAGACCCAGTACTTC. This rearrangement joins TRBV29-1 to TRBJ2-5; D uncertain. Germline V gives CDR1 SQVTM, CDR2 ANQGSEA. The CDR3 totals 13 residues.